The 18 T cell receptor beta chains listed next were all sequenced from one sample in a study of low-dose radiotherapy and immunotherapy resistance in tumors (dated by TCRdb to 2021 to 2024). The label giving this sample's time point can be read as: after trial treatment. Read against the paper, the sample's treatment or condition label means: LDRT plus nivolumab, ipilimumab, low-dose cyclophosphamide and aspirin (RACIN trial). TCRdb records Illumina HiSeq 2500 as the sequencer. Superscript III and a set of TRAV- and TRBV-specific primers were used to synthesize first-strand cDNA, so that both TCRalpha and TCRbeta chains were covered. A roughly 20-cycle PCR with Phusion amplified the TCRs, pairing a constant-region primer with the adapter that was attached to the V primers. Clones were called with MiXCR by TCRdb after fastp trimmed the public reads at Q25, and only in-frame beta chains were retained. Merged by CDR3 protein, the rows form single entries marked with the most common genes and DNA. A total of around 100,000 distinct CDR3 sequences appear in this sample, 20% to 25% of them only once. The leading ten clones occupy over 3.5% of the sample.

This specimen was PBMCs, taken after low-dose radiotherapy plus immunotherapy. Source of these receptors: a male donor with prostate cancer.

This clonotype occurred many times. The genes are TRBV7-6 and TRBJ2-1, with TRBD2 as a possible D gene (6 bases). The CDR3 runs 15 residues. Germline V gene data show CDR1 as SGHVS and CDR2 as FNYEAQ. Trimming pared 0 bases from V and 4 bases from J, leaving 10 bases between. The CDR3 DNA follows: TGTGCCAGCAGCTTAGCGGGGACTCAATACAATGAGCAGTTCTTC. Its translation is CASSLAGTQYNEQFF.

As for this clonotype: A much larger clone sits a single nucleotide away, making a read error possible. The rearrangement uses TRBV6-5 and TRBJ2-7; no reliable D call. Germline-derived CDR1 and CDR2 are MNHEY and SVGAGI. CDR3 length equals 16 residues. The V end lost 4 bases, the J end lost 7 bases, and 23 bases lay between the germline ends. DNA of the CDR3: TGTGCCAGCAGTTCGATTAACCACCTGGAATACAATGAGCAGTACTTC. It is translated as CASSSINHLEYNEQYF.

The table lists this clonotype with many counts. CDR3 region: CASIDMNTEAFF. For the CDR3, the DNA is TGTGCCAGCATAGACATGAACACTGAAGCTTTCTTT. The rearrangement uses TRBV6-1 and TRBJ1-1; no firm D call. The germline V and J ends were trimmed by 7 bases and 0 bases, with 6 bases remaining between them. From germline, CDR1 is MNHNS and CDR2 SASEGT. The CDR3 is 12 residues long.

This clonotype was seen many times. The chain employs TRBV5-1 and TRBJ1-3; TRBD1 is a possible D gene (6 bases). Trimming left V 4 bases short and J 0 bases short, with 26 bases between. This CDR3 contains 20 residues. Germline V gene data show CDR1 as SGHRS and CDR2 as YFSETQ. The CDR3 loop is CASSQWGHRDSYFSGNTIYF. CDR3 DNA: TGCGCCAGCAGCCAATGGGGACACCGCGACTCCTACTTCTCTGGAAACACCATATATTTT.

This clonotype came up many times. The CDR3 DNA reads TGTGCCACCAGCAGAGATTGGGACAGCACAGATACGCAGTATTTT. This translates into CATSRDWDSTDTQYF. The rearrangement links TRBV15 to TRBJ2-3; D tentatively reads TRBD1 or TRBD2 (5 bases each). Germline values: CDR1 LNHNV, CDR2 YYDKDF (reference sequence). This CDR3 spans 15 amino acids. V lost 0 bases to trimming and J lost 0 bases, with 7 bases between them.

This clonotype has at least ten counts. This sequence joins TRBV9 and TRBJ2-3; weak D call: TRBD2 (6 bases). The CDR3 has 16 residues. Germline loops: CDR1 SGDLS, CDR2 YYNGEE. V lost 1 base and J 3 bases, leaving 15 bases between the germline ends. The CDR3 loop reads CASSVKGGVITDTQYF. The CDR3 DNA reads TGTGCCAGCAGCGTAAAGGGAGGCGTTATAACAGATACGCAGTATTTT.

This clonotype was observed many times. DNA of the CDR3: TGTGCCAGCAGCTTGGCAGGTGCCAAAAACATTCAGTACTTC. Translation gives CASSLAGAKNIQYF. The J gene is TRBJ2-4, the V gene TRBV5-4; D remains ambiguous. The V end was cut by 0 bases, the J end by 1 base, with 5 bases between. The CDR3 is 14 residues long. Germline assignment: CDR1 SGHNT and CDR2 YYREEE (reference sequence).

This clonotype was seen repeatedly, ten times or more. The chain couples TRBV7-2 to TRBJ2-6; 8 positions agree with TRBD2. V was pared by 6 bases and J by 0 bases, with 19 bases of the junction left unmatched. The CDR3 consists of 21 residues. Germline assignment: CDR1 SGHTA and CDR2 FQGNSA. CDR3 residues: CASRDRNSAGGLSSGANVLTF. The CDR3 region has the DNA TGTGCCAGCAGAGACCGTAATTCGGCGGGGGGATTGAGCTCTGGGGCCAACGTCCTGACTTTC.

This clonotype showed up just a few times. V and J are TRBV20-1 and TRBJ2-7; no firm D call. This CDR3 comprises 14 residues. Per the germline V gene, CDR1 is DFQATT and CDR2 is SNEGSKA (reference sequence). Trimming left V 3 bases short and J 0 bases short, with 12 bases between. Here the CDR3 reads CSASEIRSSYEQYF. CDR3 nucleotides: TGCAGTGCTAGTGAGATACGATCCTCCTACGAGCAGTACTTC.

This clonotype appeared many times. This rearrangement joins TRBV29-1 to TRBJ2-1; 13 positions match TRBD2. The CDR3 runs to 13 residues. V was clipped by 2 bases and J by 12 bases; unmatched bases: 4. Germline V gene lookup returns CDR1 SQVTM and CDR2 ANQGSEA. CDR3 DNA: TGCAGCGTTGAAACTAGCGGGGGGGCTTTGCAGTTCTTC. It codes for CSVETSGGALQFF.

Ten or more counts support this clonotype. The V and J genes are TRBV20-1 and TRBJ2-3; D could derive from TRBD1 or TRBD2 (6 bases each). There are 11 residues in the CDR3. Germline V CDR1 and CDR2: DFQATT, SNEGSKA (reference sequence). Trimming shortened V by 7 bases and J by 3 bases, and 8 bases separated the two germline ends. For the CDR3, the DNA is TGCAGTGGAGGGGGGACAGATACGCAGTATTTT. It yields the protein CSGGGTDTQYF.

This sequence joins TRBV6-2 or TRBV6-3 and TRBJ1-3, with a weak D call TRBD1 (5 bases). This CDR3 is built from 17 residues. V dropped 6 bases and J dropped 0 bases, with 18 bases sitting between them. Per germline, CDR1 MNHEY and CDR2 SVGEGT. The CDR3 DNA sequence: TGTGCCAGCAGCTGGGACCGCAACTACCTCTCTGGAAACACCATATATTTT. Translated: CASSWDRNYLSGNTIYF.

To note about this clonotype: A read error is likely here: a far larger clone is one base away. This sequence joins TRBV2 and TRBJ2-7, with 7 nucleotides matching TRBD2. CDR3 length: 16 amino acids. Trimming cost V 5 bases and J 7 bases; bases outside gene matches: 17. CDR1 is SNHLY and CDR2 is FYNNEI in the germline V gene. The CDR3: CASSYTGGSSYNEQYF. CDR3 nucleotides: TGTGCCAGCAGTTACACGGGGGGAAGCTCCTACAATGAGCAGTACTTC.

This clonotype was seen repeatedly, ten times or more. This CDR3 reads CATTKIDRSEETQYF. The CDR3 coding sequence is TGTGCCACCACAAAGATCGACAGGTCCGAAGAGACCCAGTACTTC. The chain carries TRBV15 and TRBJ2-5, with a weak D call TRBD1 (6 bases). The V and J ends lost 7 bases and 3 bases respectively, with 18 bases between them. This CDR3 has 15 residues. CDR1 is LNHNV, CDR2 YYDKDF, per germline (reference sequence).

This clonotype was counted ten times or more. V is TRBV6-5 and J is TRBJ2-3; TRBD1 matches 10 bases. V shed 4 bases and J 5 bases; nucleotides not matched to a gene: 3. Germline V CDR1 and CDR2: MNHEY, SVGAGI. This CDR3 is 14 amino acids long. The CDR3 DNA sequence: TGTGCCAGCAGTTCTCGGACAGGGGGAGATACGCAGTATTTT. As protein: CASSSRTGGDTQYF.

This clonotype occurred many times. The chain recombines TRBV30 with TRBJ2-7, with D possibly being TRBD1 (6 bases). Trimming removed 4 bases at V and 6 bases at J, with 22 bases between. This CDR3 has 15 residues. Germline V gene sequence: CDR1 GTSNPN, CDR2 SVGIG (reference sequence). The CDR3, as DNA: TGTGCCTGGAAATCCCGGGACACTAATCCCCCCGAGCAGTACTTC. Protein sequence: CAWKSRDTNPPEQYF. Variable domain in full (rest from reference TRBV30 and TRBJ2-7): SQTIHQWPATLVQPVGSPLSLECTVEGTSNPNLYWYRQAAGRGLQLLFYSVGIGQISSEVPQNLSASRPQDRQFILSSKKLLLSDSGFYLCAWKSRDTNPPEQYFGPGTRLTVT.

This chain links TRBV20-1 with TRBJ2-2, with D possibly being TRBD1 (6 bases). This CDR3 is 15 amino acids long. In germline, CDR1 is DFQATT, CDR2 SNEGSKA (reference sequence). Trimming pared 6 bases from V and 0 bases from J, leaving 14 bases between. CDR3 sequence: CSAPLRTANTGELFF. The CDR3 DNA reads TGCAGTGCCCCTCTTCGGACAGCGAACACCGGGGAGCTGTTTTTT.

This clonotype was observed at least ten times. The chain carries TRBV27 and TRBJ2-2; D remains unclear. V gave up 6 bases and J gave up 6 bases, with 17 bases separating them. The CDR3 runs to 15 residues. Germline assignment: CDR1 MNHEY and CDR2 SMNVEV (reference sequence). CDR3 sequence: CASSPRVRSAGELFF. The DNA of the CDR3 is TGTGCCAGCAGCCCAAGGGTCCGGAGCGCCGGGGAGCTGTTTTTT.